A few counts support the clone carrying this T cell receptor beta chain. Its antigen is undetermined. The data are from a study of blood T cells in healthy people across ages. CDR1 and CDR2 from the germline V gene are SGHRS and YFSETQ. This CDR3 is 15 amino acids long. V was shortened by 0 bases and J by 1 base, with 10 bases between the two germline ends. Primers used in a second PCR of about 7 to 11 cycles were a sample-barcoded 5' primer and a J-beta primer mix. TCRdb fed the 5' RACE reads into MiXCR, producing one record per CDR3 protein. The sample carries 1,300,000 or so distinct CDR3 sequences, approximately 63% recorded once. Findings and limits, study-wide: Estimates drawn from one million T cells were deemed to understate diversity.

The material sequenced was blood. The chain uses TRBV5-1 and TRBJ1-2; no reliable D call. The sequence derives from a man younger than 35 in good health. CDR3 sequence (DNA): TGCGCCAGCAGCTTGGCTACGGCTCTTAACTATGGCTACACCTTC. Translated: CASSLATALNYGYTF.